Included here is one T cell receptor beta chain sequence, with context. These data belong to a study of ipilimumab plus nivolumab after autologous stem cell transplantation. Overall study context: Median doses per patient: a few ipilimumab, under 10 nivolumab. Both relapsed and primary refractory DLBCL were included.

Dosing: nivolumab 3 mg/kg IV, weeks 1, 4, 7, 10, then every two weeks to week 26. The CDR3 extends over 16 amino acids. The ends were cut back, 1 base at V and 1 base at J, with 11 bases in the middle. The germline gives CDR1 SGHRS, CDR2 YFSETQ. TCRdb keeps only in-frame clones here, not all; method: immunoSEQ multiplex PCR. The sample gives tens of thousands of clones, 75% to 85% of which show up once; roughly 2% is in the top ten. The chain couples TRBV5-1 to TRBJ2-2, with D perhaps TRBD1 (6 bases). Sample: PBMCs, taken in a trial of ipilimumab plus nivolumab as post-transplant consolidation. The source is a male donor with diffuse large B-cell lymphoma. The chain's CDR3 is CASSLQGQKNTGELFF. CDR3 DNA sequence: TGCGCCAGCAGCTTGCAGGGACAAAAGAACACCGGGGAGCTGTTTTTT.